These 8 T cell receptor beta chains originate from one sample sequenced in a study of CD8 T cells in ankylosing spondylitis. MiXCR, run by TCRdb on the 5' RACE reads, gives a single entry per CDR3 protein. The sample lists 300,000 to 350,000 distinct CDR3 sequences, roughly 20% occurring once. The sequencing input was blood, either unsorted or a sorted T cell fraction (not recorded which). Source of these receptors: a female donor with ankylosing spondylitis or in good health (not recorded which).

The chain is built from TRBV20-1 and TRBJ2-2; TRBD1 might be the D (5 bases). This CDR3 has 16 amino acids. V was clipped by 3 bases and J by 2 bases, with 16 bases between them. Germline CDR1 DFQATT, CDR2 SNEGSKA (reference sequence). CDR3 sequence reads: CSASRPDRLNTGELFF. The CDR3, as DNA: TGCAGTGCTAGTCGGCCCGACAGACTCAACACCGGGGAGCTGTTTTTT.

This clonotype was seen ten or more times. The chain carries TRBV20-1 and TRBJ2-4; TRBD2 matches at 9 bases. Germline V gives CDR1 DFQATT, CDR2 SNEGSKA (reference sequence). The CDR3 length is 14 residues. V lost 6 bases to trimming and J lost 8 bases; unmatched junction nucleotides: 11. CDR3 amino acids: CSARTAGGRYIQYF. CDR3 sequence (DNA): TGCAGTGCAAGAACCGCGGGAGGGAGGTACATTCAGTACTTC.

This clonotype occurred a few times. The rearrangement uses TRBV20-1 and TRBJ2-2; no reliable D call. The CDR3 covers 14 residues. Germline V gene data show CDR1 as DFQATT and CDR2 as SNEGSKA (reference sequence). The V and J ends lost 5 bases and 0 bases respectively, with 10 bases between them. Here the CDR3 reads CSAPTSANTGELFF. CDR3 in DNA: TGCAGTGCTCCCACGTCGGCGAACACCGGGGAGCTGTTTTTT.

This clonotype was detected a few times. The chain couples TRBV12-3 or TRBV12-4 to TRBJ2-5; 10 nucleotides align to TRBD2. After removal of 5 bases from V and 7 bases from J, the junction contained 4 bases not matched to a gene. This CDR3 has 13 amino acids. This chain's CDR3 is CASSPTSGWTQYF. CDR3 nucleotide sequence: TGTGCCAGCAGTCCGACTAGCGGGTGGACCCAGTACTTC.

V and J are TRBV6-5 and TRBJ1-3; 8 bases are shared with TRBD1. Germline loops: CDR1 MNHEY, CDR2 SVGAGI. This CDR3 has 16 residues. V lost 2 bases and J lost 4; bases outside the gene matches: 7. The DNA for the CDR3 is TGTGCCAGCAGTTACCCCCCCGGACAGGGCGGAAACACCATATATTTT. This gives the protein CASSYPPGQGGNTIYF.

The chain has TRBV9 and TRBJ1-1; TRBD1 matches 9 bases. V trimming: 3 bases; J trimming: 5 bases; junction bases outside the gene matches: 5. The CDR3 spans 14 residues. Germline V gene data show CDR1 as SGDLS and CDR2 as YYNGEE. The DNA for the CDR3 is TGTGCCAGCAGCGCCGGACAGGGGTGGACTGAAGCTTTCTTT. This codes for CASSAGQGWTEAFF.

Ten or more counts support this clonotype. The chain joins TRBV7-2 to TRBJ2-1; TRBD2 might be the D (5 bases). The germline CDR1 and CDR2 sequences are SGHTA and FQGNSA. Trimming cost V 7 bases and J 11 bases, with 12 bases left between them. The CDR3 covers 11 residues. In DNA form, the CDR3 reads TGTGCCAGCATCCTCGGACTGCAGCAGTTCTTC. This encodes CASILGLQQFF.

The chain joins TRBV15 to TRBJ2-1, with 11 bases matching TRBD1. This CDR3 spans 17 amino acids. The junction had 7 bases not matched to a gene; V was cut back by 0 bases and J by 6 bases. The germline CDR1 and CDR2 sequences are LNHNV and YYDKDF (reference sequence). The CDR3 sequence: CATSRDVGGTGGNEQFF. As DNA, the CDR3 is TGTGCCACCAGCAGAGATGTGGGCGGGACAGGGGGCAATGAGCAGTTCTTC.